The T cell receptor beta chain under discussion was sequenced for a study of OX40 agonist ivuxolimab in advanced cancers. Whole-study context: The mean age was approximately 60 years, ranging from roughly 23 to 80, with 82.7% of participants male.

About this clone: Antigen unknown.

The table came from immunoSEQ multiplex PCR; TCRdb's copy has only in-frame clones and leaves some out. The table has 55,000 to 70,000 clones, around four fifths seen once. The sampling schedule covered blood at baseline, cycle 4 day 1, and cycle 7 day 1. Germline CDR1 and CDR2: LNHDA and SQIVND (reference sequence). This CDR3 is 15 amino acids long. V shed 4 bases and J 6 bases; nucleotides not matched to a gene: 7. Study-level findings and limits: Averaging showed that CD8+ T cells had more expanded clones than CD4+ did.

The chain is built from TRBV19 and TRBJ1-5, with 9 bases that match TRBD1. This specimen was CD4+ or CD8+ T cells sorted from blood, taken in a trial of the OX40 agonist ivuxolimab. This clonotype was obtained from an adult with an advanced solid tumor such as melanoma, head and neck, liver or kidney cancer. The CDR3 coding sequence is TGTGCCAGTAGTACCTCGGACAGGGGCCGTCAGCCCCAGCATTTT. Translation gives CASSTSDRGRQPQHF.